Here is one TCR beta chain with its context. The sample originates from a study of blood T cell repertoires in COVID-19. This CDR3 spans 15 amino acids. Trimming pared 4 bases from V and 6 bases from J, leaving 18 bases between. The germline V gene encodes CDR1 MNHEY and CDR2 SVGEGT. In the study's own analysis: From reference gene primer amplification, estimates of nucleated cell counts were derived. Measured with immunoSEQ multiplex PCR; TCRdb has only the in-frame clones, and not every one. The V and J calls and clone size are taken from that table; D and trimming were inferred from the DNA. The profile shows 30,000 or so clones, approximately 93% of them singletons.

The rearrangement joins TRBV6-2 or TRBV6-3 to TRBJ1-2; the D is unclear. The source material was peripheral blood. This TCR was recovered from a male donor with active COVID-19. In DNA form, the CDR3 reads TGTGCCAGCAGTTCCCCCTTGATCTTAAGCGATGGCTACACCTTC. Residues: CASSSPLILSDGYTF.